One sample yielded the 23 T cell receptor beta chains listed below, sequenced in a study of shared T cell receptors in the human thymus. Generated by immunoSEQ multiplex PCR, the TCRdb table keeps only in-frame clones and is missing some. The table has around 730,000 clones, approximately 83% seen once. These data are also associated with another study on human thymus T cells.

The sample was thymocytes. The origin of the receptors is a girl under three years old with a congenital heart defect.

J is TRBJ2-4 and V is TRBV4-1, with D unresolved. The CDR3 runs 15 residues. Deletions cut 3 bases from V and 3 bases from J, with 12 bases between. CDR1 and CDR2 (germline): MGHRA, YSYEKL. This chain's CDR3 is CASSHPPGGKNIQYF. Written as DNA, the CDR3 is TGCGCCAGCAGCCACCCTCCGGGTGGCAAAAACATTCAGTACTTC.

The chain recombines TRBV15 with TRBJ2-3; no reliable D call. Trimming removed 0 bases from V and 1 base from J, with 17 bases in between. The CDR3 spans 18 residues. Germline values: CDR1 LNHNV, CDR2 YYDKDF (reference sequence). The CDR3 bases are TGTGCCACCAGCAGAGATTGGTGGGCAGGAATCGGCACAGATACGCAGTATTTT. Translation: CATSRDWWAGIGTDTQYF.

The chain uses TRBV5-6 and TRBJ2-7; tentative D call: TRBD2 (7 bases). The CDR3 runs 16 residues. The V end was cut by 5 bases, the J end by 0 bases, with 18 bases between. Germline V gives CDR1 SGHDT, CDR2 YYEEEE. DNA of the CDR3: TGTGCCAGCAGGAAAGGGGGGGACAACCACTCCTACGAGCAGTACTTC. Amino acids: CASRKGGDNHSYEQYF. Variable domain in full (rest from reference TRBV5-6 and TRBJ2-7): DAGVTQSPTHLIKTRGQQVTLRCSPKSGHDTVSWYQQALGQGPQFIFQYYEEEERQRGNFPDRFSGHQFPNYSSELNVNALLLGDSALYLCASRKGGDNHSYEQYFGPGTRLTVT.

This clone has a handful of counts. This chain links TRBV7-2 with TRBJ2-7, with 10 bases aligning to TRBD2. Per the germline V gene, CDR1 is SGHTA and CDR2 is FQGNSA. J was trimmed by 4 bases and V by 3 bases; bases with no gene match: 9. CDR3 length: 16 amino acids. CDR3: CASSFERGGRRYEQYF. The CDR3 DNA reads TGTGCCAGCAGCTTTGAGCGGGGGGGCCGAAGGTACGAGCAGTACTTC. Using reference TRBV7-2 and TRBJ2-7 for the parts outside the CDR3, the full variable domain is GAGVSQSPSNKVTEKGKDVELRCDPISGHTALYWYRQSLGQGLEFLIYFQGNSAPDKSGLPSDRFSAERTGGSVSTLTIQRTQQEDSAVYLCASSFERGGRRYEQYFGPGTRLTVT.

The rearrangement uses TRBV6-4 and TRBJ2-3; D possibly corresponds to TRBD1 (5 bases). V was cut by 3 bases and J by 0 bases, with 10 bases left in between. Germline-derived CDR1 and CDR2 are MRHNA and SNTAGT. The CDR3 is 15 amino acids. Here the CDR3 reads CASSDRQTSTDTQYF. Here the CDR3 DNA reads TGTGCCAGCAGTGATCGACAGACTAGCACAGATACGCAGTATTTT.

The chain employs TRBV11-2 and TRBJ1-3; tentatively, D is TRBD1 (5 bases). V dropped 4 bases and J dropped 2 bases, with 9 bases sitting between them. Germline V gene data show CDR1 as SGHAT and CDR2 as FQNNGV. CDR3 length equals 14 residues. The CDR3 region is CASSYAGTGNTIYF. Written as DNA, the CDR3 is TGTGCCAGCAGCTACGCAGGGACTGGAAACACCATATATTTT. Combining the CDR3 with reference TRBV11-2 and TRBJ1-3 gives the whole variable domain EAGVAQSPRYKIIEKRQSVAFWCNPISGHATLYWYQQILGQGPKLLIQFQNNGVVDDSQLPKDRFSAERLKGVDSTLKIQPAKLEDSAVYLCASSYAGTGNTIYFGEGSWLTVV.

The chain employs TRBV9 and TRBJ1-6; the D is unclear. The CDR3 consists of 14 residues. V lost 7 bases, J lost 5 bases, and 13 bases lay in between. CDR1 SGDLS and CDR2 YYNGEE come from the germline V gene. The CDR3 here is CASRRSANNSPLHF. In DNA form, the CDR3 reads TGTGCCAGCCGCAGGTCGGCAAATAATTCACCCCTCCACTTT.

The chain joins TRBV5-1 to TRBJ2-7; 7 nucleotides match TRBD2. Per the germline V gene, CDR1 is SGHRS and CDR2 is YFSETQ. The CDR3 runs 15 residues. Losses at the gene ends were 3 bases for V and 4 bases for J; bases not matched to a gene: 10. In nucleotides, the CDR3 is TGCGCCAGCAGCTCGTGGGGCAGGCGGGAGTACGAGCAGTACTTC. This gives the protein CASSSWGRREYEQYF.

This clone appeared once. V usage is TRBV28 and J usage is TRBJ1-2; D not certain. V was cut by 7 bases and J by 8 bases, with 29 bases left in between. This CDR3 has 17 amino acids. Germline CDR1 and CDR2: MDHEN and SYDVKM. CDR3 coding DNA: TGTGCCAGCACCAGAACCCCCCGGCGGGCAGCCCCCTGGGGCTACACCTTC. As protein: CASTRTPRRAAPWGYTF.

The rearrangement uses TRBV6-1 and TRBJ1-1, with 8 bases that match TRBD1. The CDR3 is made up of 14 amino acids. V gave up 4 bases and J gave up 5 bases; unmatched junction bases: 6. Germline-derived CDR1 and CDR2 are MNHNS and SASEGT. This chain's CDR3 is CASSVDREGTEAFF. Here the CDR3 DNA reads TGTGCCAGCAGTGTGGACAGGGAGGGGACTGAAGCTTTCTTT.

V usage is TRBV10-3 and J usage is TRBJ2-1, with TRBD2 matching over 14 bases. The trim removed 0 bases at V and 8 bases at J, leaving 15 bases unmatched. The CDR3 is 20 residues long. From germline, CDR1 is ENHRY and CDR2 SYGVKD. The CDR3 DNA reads TGTGCCATCAGTGAGTCGCCCTTGACTAGCGGGAGGGCTCCGGGGGATGAGCAGTTCTTC. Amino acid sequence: CAISESPLTSGRAPGDEQFF.

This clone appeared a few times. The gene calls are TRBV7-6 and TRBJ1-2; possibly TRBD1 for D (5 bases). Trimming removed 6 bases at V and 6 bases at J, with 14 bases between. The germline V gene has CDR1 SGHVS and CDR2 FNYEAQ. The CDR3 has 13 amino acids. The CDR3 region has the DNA TGTGCCAGCAGACATAACCAGGGCGATGGCTACACCTTC. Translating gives CASRHNQGDGYTF.

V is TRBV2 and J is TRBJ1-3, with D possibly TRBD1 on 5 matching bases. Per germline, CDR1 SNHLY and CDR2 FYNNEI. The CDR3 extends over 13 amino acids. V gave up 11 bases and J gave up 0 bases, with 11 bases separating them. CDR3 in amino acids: CAGGTVSGNTIYF. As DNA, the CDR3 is TGTGCCGGGGGGACGGTCTCTGGAAACACCATATATTTT.

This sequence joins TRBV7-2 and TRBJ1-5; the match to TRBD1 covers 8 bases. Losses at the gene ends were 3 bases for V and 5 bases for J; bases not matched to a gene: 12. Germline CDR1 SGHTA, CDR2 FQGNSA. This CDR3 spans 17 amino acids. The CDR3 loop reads CASSFTGTTGDHQPQHF. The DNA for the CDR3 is TGTGCCAGCAGCTTTACCGGCACGACAGGGGATCATCAGCCCCAGCATTTT.

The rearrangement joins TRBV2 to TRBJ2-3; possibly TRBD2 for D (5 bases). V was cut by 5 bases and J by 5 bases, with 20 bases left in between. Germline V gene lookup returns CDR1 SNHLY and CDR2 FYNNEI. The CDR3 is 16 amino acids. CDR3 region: CASSTPASPMRDTQYF. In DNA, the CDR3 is TGTGCCAGCAGTACCCCGGCTAGCCCGATGAGAGATACGCAGTATTTT.

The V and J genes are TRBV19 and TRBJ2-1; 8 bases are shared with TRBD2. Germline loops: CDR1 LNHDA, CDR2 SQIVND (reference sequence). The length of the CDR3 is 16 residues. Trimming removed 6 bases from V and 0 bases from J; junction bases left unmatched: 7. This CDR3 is CASSSGGASSYNEQFF. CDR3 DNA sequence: TGTGCCAGTAGCAGCGGGGGCGCCAGCTCCTACAATGAGCAGTTCTTC. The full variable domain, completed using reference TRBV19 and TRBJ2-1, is DGGITQSPKYLFRKEGQNVTLSCEQNLNHDAMYWYRQDPGQGLRLIYYSQIVNDFQKGDIAEGYSVSREKKESFPLTVTSAQKNPTAFYLCASSSGGASSYNEQFFGPGTRLTVL.

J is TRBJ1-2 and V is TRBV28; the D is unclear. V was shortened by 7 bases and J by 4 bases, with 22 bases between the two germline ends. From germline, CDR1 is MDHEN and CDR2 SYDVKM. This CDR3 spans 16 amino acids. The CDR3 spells CASTPLMASRLYGYTF. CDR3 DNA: TGTGCCAGCACTCCCCTTATGGCATCGCGACTCTATGGCTACACCTTC.

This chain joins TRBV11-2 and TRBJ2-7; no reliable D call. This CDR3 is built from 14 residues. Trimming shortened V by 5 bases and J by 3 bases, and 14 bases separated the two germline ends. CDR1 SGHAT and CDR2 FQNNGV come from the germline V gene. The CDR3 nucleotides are TGTGCCAGCAGCGACGATAGCCTCCGCTACGAGCAGTACTTC. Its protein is CASSDDSLRYEQYF.

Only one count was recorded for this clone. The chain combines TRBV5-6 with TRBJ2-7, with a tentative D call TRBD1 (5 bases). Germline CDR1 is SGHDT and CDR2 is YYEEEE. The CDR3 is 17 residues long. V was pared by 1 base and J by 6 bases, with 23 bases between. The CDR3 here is CASSLFYLGQLFGEQYF. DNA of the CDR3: TGTGCCAGCAGCTTGTTTTATTTGGGGCAGTTGTTTGGCGAGCAGTACTTC.

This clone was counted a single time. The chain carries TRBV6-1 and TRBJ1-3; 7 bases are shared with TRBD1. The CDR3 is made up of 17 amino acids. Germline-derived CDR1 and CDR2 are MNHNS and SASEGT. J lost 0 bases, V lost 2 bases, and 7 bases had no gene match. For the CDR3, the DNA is TGTGCCAGCAGTGAACCAACCGGACAGGACTCTGGAAACACCATATATTTT. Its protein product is CASSEPTGQDSGNTIYF.

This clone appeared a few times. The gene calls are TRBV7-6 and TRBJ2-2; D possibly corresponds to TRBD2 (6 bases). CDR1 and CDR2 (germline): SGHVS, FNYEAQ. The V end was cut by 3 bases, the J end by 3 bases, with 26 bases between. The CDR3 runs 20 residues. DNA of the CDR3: TGTGCCAGCAGCTTTAAAGGTTTCAGGAGGGGACCCCGGGACACCGGGGAGCTGTTTTTT. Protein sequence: CASSFKGFRRGPRDTGELFF. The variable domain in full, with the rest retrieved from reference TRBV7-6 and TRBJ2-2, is GAGVSQSPRYKVTKRGQDVALRCDPISGHVSLYWYRQALGQGPEFLTYFNYEAQQDKSGLPNDRFSAERPEGSISTLTIQRTEQRDSAMYRCASSFKGFRRGPRDTGELFFGEGSRLTVL.

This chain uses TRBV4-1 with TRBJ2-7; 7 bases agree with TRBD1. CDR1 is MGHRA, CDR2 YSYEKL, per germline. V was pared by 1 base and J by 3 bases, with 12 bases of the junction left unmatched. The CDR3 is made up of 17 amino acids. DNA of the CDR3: TGCGCCAGCAGCCAAGTGGTTTTCGGACAGGTTAACTACGAGCAGTACTTC. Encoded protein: CASSQVVFGQVNYEQYF.

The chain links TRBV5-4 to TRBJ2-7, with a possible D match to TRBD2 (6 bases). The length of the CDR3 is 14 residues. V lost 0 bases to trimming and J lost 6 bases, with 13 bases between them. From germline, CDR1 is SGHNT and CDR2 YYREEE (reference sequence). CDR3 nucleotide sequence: TGTGCCAGCAGCTTGGATTGGGGGGTCGGCGAGCAGTACTTC. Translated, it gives CASSLDWGVGEQYF. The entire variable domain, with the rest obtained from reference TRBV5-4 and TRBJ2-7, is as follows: ETGVTQSPTHLIKTRGQQVTLRCSSQSGHNTVSWYQQALGQGPQFIFQYYREEENGRGNFPPRFSGLQFPNYSSELNVNALELDDSALYLCASSLDWGVGEQYFGPGTRLTVT.